This TCR beta chain was retrieved from a study of blood T cell repertoires in COVID-19. Cohorts were assigned according to the clinical history that participants reported. Cohort 3 recovered donors had two negative PCRs, clearance, or symptom resolution. Methods used by the authors: How many nucleated cells were present was estimated from reference gene primer amplification. Libraries were prepared by immunoSEQ multiplex PCR; TCRdb keeps only in-frame clonotypes and omits some of them. The DNA gave D and trimming, while V, J and clone size come from that table. This table holds roughly 270,000 clones, about 85% found once. The sequenced sample consisted of PBMCs or T cells enriched from blood (not recorded which). This TCR was sampled from a woman between 45 and 60 years old who had recovered from COVID-19.

Here the CDR3 DNA reads TGTGCCAGTACCCCCCGGACTTCTGGGGCCAACGTCCTGACTTTC. It codes for CASTPRTSGANVLTF. The chain combines TRBV19 with TRBJ2-6, with D possibly matching TRBD2 (5 bases). The V end was cut by 7 bases, the J end by 1 base, with 11 bases between. CDR3 size: 15 residues. The germline V gene encodes CDR1 LNHDA and CDR2 SQIVND (reference sequence).